These 15 T cell receptor beta chains were all obtained from the same sample, sequenced in a study of sequential checkpoint blockade in melanoma (dated by TCRdb to between 2018 and 2021). The treatment or condition tag for this specimen amounts to: randomized to nivolumab then ipilimumab (arm A) or the reverse (arm B). To prepare the library, the immunoSEQ multiplex PCR assay was applied. In its TCRdb copy, this immuneACCESS table keeps in-frame sequences only and misses some clones. Where compared with another copy, unresolved V genes explain less than half of these, and the others have no known cause. In this sample the table shows about 3,800 clones, 20% to 25% of which occur a single time. Together, the top ten hold roughly 25% of the sample. Sample: tumor tissue (inferred from file names), taken from a patient given nivolumab and ipilimumab in sequence. The receptors here all came from a human donor with melanoma.

The rearrangement links TRBV19 to TRBJ1-2, with D hard to call. This CDR3 is built from 13 residues. Germline V gene data show CDR1 as LNHDA and CDR2 as SQIVND (reference sequence). The V end lost 2 bases, the J end lost 4 bases, and 8 bases lay between the germline ends. CDR3: CASSIHDPYGYTF. Written as DNA, the CDR3 is TGTGCCAGTAGTATACACGACCCCTATGGCTACACCTTC.

This clone was recorded at least ten times. V usage is TRBV11-3 and J usage is TRBJ2-1, with a possible D match to TRBD2 (5 bases). The CDR3 extends over 16 amino acids. V gave up 5 bases and J gave up 0 bases, with 14 bases separating them. Germline V lookup: CDR1 SGHNT, CDR2 YENEEA. In DNA, the CDR3 is TGTGCCAGCAGCGTCGGGGTTAAGAGCTCCTACAATGAGCAGTTCTTC. It encodes CASSVGVKSSYNEQFF.

V gene TRBV25-1 combines with J gene TRBJ2-5, with D possibly being TRBD1 (5 bases). The CDR3 is 12 amino acids. Germline V gives CDR1 MGHDK, CDR2 SYGVNS. V was pared by 8 bases and J by 0 bases, with 7 bases between. Here the CDR3 DNA reads TGTGCCAGCCGACAGAACCAAGAGACCCAGTACTTC. Translating it yields CASRQNQETQYF.

This chain links TRBV29-1 with TRBJ2-1; TRBD1 is a possible D gene (6 bases). The CDR3 extends over 13 amino acids. CDR1 is SQVTM and CDR2 is ANQGSEA in the germline V gene. V was clipped by 7 bases and J by 1 base, with 11 bases between them. The DNA for the CDR3 is TGCAGCGCGTGGACAGCGTCCTACAATGAGCAGTTCTTC. It yields the protein CSAWTASYNEQFF.

This clone is labeled medium-sized. CDR3 nucleotide sequence: TGTGCCAGCAGCTTGGACATTAGCACAGATACGCAGTATTTT. Its translation is CASSLDISTDTQYF. The V call is TRBV11-3, the J call TRBJ2-3; tentative D call: TRBD1 (5 bases). CDR1 and CDR2 (germline): SGHNT, YENEEA. Deletions cut 3 bases from V and 0 bases from J, with 7 bases between. The CDR3 runs 14 residues.

This clone is labeled medium-sized. The genes are TRBV6-8 and TRBJ2-7; 10 nucleotides agree with TRBD1. Germline-derived CDR1 and CDR2 are MNHGY and SAAAGT. V trimming: 2 bases; J trimming: 3 bases; junction bases outside the gene matches: 1. This CDR3 has 14 residues. The DNA for the CDR3 is TGTGCCAGCAGTTACGGGGACAGGGGCTACGAGCAGTACTTC. Translating it yields CASSYGDRGYEQYF.

The table lists this clone with a few counts. V gene TRBV23-1 combines with J gene TRBJ2-7, with D perhaps TRBD1 (7 bases). TRBV23-1 is designated an ORF whose function remains uncertain. This CDR3 region has 16 residues. Trimming shortened V by 6 bases and J by 2 bases, and 20 bases separated the two germline ends. The CDR3 region has the DNA TGCGCCAGCAGCCAAGATCGGGGGACAGAAGCCTACGAGCAGTACTTC. This codes for CASSQDRGTEAYEQYF.

A few counts support this clone. The chain is built from TRBV12-5 and TRBJ2-1, with D uncertain. The germline gives CDR1 LGHNT, CDR2 FRNRAP. The CDR3 spans 15 residues. CDR3 sequence reads: CASTFKVGSYNEQFF. The CDR3 coding sequence is TGTGCCAGCACCTTCAAGGTGGGCTCCTACAATGAGCAGTTCTTC.

This clone counts as medium-sized. The chain uses TRBV11-3 and TRBJ2-7; perhaps TRBD1 as D (7 bases). Germline V gives CDR1 SGHNT, CDR2 YENEEA. The CDR3 loop spans 18 amino acids. The V end was cut by 4 bases, the J end by 3 bases, with 25 bases between. Here the CDR3 DNA reads TGTGCCAGCAGCTCGACAGGGTCGGGGCGGGGTCTGATCTACGAGCAGTACTTC. It is translated as CASSSTGSGRGLIYEQYF. The entire variable domain, with the rest obtained from reference TRBV11-3 and TRBJ2-7, is as follows: EAGVVQSPRYKIIEKKQPVAFWCNPISGHNTLYWYLQNLGQGPELLIRYENEEAVDDSQLPKDRFSAERLKGVDSTLKIQPAELGDSAVYLCASSSTGSGRGLIYEQYFGPGTRLTVT.

This clone has at least ten counts. The gene calls are TRBV11-3 and TRBJ2-1; no firm D call. This CDR3 has 14 amino acids. Germline lookup yields CDR1 SGHNT and CDR2 YENEEA. Trimming left V 3 bases short and J 6 bases short, with 12 bases between. CDR3 sequence: CASSLGQLFNEQFF. The CDR3 DNA reads TGTGCCAGCAGCTTGGGCCAGCTATTCAATGAGCAGTTCTTC.

This clone was seen ten or more times. The V and J genes are TRBV6-1 and TRBJ2-7; D gene ambiguous. The CDR3 is 14 amino acids. Trimming removed 1 base from V and 4 bases from J, with 11 bases in between. From germline, CDR1 is MNHNS and CDR2 SASEGT. CDR3 coding DNA: TGTGCCAGCAGTGAAGGGAACTTTTTGTACGAGCAGTACTTC. Translated: CASSEGNFLYEQYF.

DNA of the CDR3: TGCGCCAGCAGCCAAGACAGGGTGGGCGGGGAGCTGTTTTTT. Translating it yields CASSQDRVGGELFF. The V and J genes are TRBV5-1 and TRBJ2-2; 7 positions match TRBD1. The CDR3 totals 14 residues. Germline CDR1 SGHRS, CDR2 YFSETQ. V lost 4 bases to trimming and J lost 7 bases; unmatched junction nucleotides: 7. Full variable domain (rest looked up from reference TRBV5-1 and TRBJ2-2): KAGVTQTPRYLIKTRGQQVTLSCSPISGHRSVSWYQQTPGQGLQFLFEYFSETQRNKGNFPGRFSGRQFSNSRSEMNVSTLELGDSALYLCASSQDRVGGELFFGEGSRLTVL.

This clone was counted only a few times. The V and J genes are TRBV6-8 and TRBJ2-1; D might be TRBD1 or TRBD2, each matching 5 bases. V gave up 2 bases and J gave up 10 bases, with 12 bases separating them. From germline, CDR1 is MNHGY and CDR2 SAAAGT. The CDR3 covers 13 residues. CDR3 DNA: TGTGCCAGCAGTTACGAGGGGTTTCGGGAGCAGTTCTTC. Its protein is CASSYEGFREQFF.

The chain recombines TRBV19 with TRBJ2-4; 11 nucleotides line up with TRBD1. Germline-derived CDR1 and CDR2 are LNHDA and SQIVND (reference sequence). The CDR3 has 17 amino acids. After removal of 0 bases from V and 7 bases from J, the junction contained 8 bases not matched to a gene. CDR3 amino acids: CASSIDLMRDRGNIQYF. CDR3 sequence (DNA): TGTGCCAGTAGTATAGATCTGATGAGGGACAGGGGGAACATTCAGTACTTC. The variable domain in full, with the rest retrieved from reference TRBV19 and TRBJ2-4, is DGGITQSPKYLFRKEGQNVTLSCEQNLNHDAMYWYRQDPGQGLRLIYYSQIVNDFQKGDIAEGYSVSREKKESFPLTVTSAQKNPTAFYLCASSIDLMRDRGNIQYFGAGTRLSVL.

This clone was picked up many times. The CDR3 is CASSLLGAGDGYTF. In nucleotides, the CDR3 is TGTGCCAGCAGCTTGCTCGGAGCGGGGGACGGCTACACCTTC. The chain links TRBV11-3 to TRBJ1-2; TRBD1 is a possible D gene (5 bases). The V end lost 3 bases, the J end lost 8 bases, and 16 bases lay between the germline ends. The CDR3 extends over 14 amino acids. Germline V gene data show CDR1 as SGHNT and CDR2 as YENEEA.